The T cell receptor beta chain under discussion was sequenced for a study of blood T cell repertoires in COVID-19. TCRdb's copy holds only in-frame clones and misses some; the assay was immunoSEQ multiplex PCR. The sample contains 140,000 or so clones, 65% to 90% of which appear only once. Germline CDR1 and CDR2: ENHRY and SYGVKD. Trimming left V 9 bases short and J 0 bases short, with 11 bases between. The CDR3 extends over 13 amino acids. Sequences were obtained from peripheral blood. V is TRBV10-3 and J is TRBJ1-2; a weak D match, TRBD1 (5 bases). This TCR was sampled from a man in his fifties or sixties with acute or convalescent COVID-19. The CDR3 is CAILTDSNYGYTF. In nucleotides, the CDR3 is TGTGCCATTTTGACAGACTCTAACTATGGCTACACCTTC.